The 31 T cell receptor beta chains below were found in one sample sequenced in a study of HIV-infected patients and healthy controls. Antiretroviral therapy had run roughly three months, about 14 weeks, before follow-up blood collection. The repertoire came from unfractionated whole blood and reflected all unsorted peripheral T cells. Alpha and beta constant-region primers primed reverse transcription of about 0.5 ug RNA. Separate chain-specific third strand synthesis with multiplexing indices produced the alpha and beta libraries. TCRdb re-called the 5' RACE reads with MiXCR, one entry per CDR3 protein. The sample contains roughly 5,000 distinct CDR3 sequences, 20% to 25% of which appear only once. The sequencing here drew on blood, taken during antiretroviral therapy. These TCRs come from an adult with HIV infection.

A note on this clonotype: Compared with germline, one end of the junction differs, possibly owing to a read error. The V gene is TRBV9, the J gene TRBJ1-2, with a weak D call TRBD1 (5 bases). This CDR3 contains 14 residues. From germline, CDR1 is SGDLS and CDR2 YYNGEE. The CDR3 DNA follows: TGTGCCAGCAGCGTAGGGCGGGGGGACTATTGCTACACCTTC. Translation: CASSVGRGDYCYTF.

Points on this clonotype: An end of the junction does not agree with germline; a read error may underlie this. The chain recombines TRBV10-3 with TRBJ1-2, with 9 bases that match TRBD1. This CDR3 has 17 residues. From germline, CDR1 is ENHRY and CDR2 SYGVKD. DNA of the CDR3: TGTGCCATCGGTGAACCGGGACAGGGTGTTTTTCGCTCTGGCTACACCTTC. This sequence encodes CAIGEPGQGVFRSGYTF.

Remarks on this clonotype: This may be a read error, as it is one base from a much larger clone. The chain carries TRBV20-1 and TRBJ2-2; D is perhaps TRBD1 (6 bases). This CDR3 is built from 13 residues. Germline V CDR1 and CDR2: DFQATT, SNEGSKA (reference sequence). CDR3 amino acids: CSGLGAYTGELFF. The CDR3 DNA follows: TGCAGCGGGCTGGGGGCGTACACCGGGGAGCTGTTTTTT.

The V call is TRBV3-1, the J call TRBJ2-2, with TRBD1 matching over 7 bases. The trim removed 1 base at V and 4 bases at J, leaving 0 bases unmatched. Germline V gene sequence: CDR1 LGHDT, CDR2 YNNKEL (reference sequence). The CDR3 totals 14 residues. The CDR3 region is CASSQGTGTGELFF. In nucleotides, the CDR3 is TGTGCCAGCAGCCAAGGGACAGGCACCGGGGAGCTGTTTTTT.

Ten or more counts support this clonotype. The chain carries TRBV7-3 and TRBJ2-1, with 8 nucleotides matching TRBD1. CDR1 and CDR2 (germline): SGHTA, FQGTGA. This CDR3 spans 14 amino acids. Trimming at V came to 4 bases and at J to 3 bases, leaving 2 bases not matched to a gene. CDR3 loop: CASSSGTGYNEQFF. Here the CDR3 DNA reads TGTGCCAGCAGCTCGGGGACAGGCTACAATGAGCAGTTCTTC.

This clonotype qualifies as medium-sized. This chain connects TRBV7-8 to TRBJ1-1, with 8 bases aligning to TRBD1. Germline CDR1 is SGHVS and CDR2 is FQNEAQ. With V trimmed by 1 base and J by 8 bases, 6 bases remained unmatched. CDR3 length equals 14 residues. The CDR3 is CASSLVQGGWEAFF. In nucleotides, the CDR3 is TGTGCCAGCAGCTTAGTACAGGGGGGGTGGGAAGCTTTCTTT. Based on the CDR3 plus reference TRBV7-8 and TRBJ1-1, the full variable domain is GAGVSQSPRYKVAKRGQDVALRCDPISGHVSLFWYQQALGQGPEFLTYFQNEAQLDKSGLPSDRFFAERPEGSVSTLKIQRTQQEDSAVYLCASSLVQGGWEAFFGQGTRLTVV.

This clonotype was observed at least ten times. The gene calls are TRBV2 and TRBJ2-1; a weak D match, TRBD2 (7 bases). Looked up from germline, CDR1 is SNHLY and CDR2 is FYNNEI. This CDR3 spans 14 amino acids. The V end was cut by 2 bases, the J end by 12 bases, with 17 bases between. In DNA form, the CDR3 reads TGTGCCAGCAGTGAAAAGGGGGTTTGGGGGGGGCAGTTCTTC. Residues: CASSEKGVWGGQFF.

By sample share, this clonotype is medium-sized. This rearrangement joins TRBV6-5 to TRBJ2-3; 12 bases match TRBD2. The ends lost 6 bases at V and 4 bases at J; junction bases unmatched: 5. Germline V gene lookup returns CDR1 MNHEY and CDR2 SVGAGI. The CDR3 sequence is 15 residues long. CDR3 in amino acids: CASSLLAGGSDTQYF. The CDR3 DNA sequence: TGTGCCAGCAGCCTACTAGCGGGGGGTTCAGATACGCAGTATTTT.

This clonotype was counted many times. The rearrangement joins TRBV4-1 to TRBJ2-1, with 9 bases fitting TRBD2. The V gene's germline CDR1 is MGHRA and CDR2 YSYEKL. The V and J ends lost 7 bases and 11 bases, in that order; junction bases with no gene match: 12. CDR3 length: 14 residues. The CDR3 bases are TGCGCCAGCAACCGGGGGGAACTAGCGGGCCAGCAGTTCTTC. Translating gives CASNRGELAGQQFF.

Points on this clonotype: At one end the junction does not follow the germline gene, possibly because of a read error. In nucleotides, the CDR3 is TGTGCCAGCAGCCCCGCGGGGGGATCCTCCTACAATGGGCAGTTCTTC. Its protein is CASSPAGGSSYNGQFF. The V call is TRBV6-5, the J call TRBJ2-1, with 8 bases aligning to TRBD2. From germline, CDR1 is MNHEY and CDR2 SVGAGI. This CDR3 is 16 amino acids long.

The sample holds one count of this clonotype. A much larger clone lies one base from this, so it may be a read error. The V gene is TRBV12-3 or TRBV12-4, the J gene TRBJ1-3; 8 nucleotides align to TRBD1. The CDR3 is 14 residues long. The J segment lost 4 bases and the V segment lost 4 bases, leaving 3 bases of the junction unmatched. The CDR3: CASSWTGWGNTIYF. CDR3 nucleotides: TGTGCCAGCAGTTGGACAGGGTGGGGAAACACCATATATTTT.

There are a few counts of this clonotype. This chain uses TRBV6-2 or TRBV6-3 with TRBJ2-7, with D unclear. V lost 3 bases and J lost 7, with 7 bases in between. Germline CDR1 is MNHEY and CDR2 is SVGEGT. The CDR3 sequence is 11 residues long. The DNA of the CDR3 is TGTGCCAGCAGTTATAATGTGGAGCAGTACTTC. This codes for CASSYNVEQYF.

In its sample, this clonotype is medium-sized (0.01 to 0.1%). V usage is TRBV4-1 and J usage is TRBJ1-1; the D gene is possibly TRBD1 (5 bases). This CDR3 is built from 15 residues. Trimming left V 1 base short and J 5 bases short, with 14 bases between. The germline V gene has CDR1 MGHRA and CDR2 YSYEKL. The CDR3 DNA sequence: TGCGCCAGCAGCCAAGGGGCCGGCCCAGGGACTGAAGCTTTCTTT. Its protein product is CASSQGAGPGTEAFF.

This clonotype was found many times. The chain uses TRBV6-2 or TRBV6-3 and TRBJ1-2; tentative D call: TRBD1 (5 bases). The germline V gene encodes CDR1 MNHEY and CDR2 SVGEGT. The CDR3 has 14 residues. V was shortened by 2 bases and J by 5 bases, with 12 bases between the two germline ends. This CDR3 is CASSYDGSGYGYTF. In DNA form, the CDR3 reads TGTGCCAGCAGTTACGACGGTTCAGGGTATGGCTACACCTTC.

In its sample, this clonotype was seen a few times. A much larger clone sits a single nucleotide away, making a read error possible. The V and J genes are TRBV5-1 and TRBJ2-1; D may be TRBD2 (5 bases). Germline values: CDR1 SGHRS, CDR2 YFSETQ. The ends were cut back, 1 base at V and 1 base at J, with 15 bases in the middle. The CDR3 runs 17 residues. The CDR3 region is CASSLPQTRLSYNEQFF. The CDR3 bases are TGCGCCAGCAGCTTGCCCCAAACTAGGTTGTCCTACAATGAGCAGTTCTTC.

This clonotype has just a few counts. J is TRBJ2-2 and V is TRBV9; no definite D call. The V and J ends lost 6 bases and 4 bases respectively, with 13 bases between them. Germline V gene sequence: CDR1 SGDLS, CDR2 YYNGEE. This CDR3 is built from 14 residues. This CDR3 is CASNSLIGTGELFF. CDR3 nucleotides: TGTGCCAGCAACTCGCTAATAGGCACCGGGGAGCTGTTTTTT.

There are a few counts of this clonotype. The V call is TRBV15, the J call TRBJ1-5, with 9 bases that match TRBD1. CDR1 is LNHNV and CDR2 is YYDKDF in the germline V gene (reference sequence). The V segment lost 5 bases and the J segment 10 bases; nucleotides outside the gene matches: 9. The CDR3 has 14 amino acids. DNA of the CDR3: TGTGCCACCAGCGCTGACAGGGGGGGATCCCCCCAGCATTTT. Translating it yields CATSADRGGSPQHF.

By share, this clonotype ranks as medium-sized (0.01 to 0.1%). CDR3 bases: TGCGCCAGCAGCCAAGGCCCCAGGGTCGCCTACGAGCAGTACTTC. Residues: CASSQGPRVAYEQYF. The chain has TRBV4-1 and TRBJ2-7; tentatively, D is TRBD1 (5 bases). Trimming pared 1 base from V and 2 bases from J, leaving 12 bases between. The length of the CDR3 is 15 residues. Germline V gene lookup returns CDR1 MGHRA and CDR2 YSYEKL.

The chain employs TRBV12-3 or TRBV12-4 and TRBJ1-6; TRBD1 agrees at 7 bases. CDR3 length: 15 amino acids. V was clipped by 7 bases and J by 2 bases; unmatched bases: 5. For the CDR3, the DNA is TGTGCCAGCACTTCGACAGGGACCTATAATTCACCCCTCCACTTT. Translating gives CASTSTGTYNSPLHF.

Only a few counts were recorded for this clonotype. The CDR3 DNA reads TGTGCCACCAGTTCCGACAGGTGGGACAGAACCTACGAGCAGTACTTC. Translating gives CATSSDRWDRTYEQYF. The V call is TRBV24-1, the J call TRBJ2-7, with 7 bases that match TRBD1. The V gene's germline CDR1 is KGHDR and CDR2 SFDVKD. There are 16 residues in the CDR3. V was clipped by 6 bases and J by 2 bases; unmatched bases: 12.

Regarding this clonotype: A much larger clone sits a single nucleotide away, making a read error possible. Without the conserved terminal phenylalanine or tryptophan, this CDR3 likely stems from a read error. The chain recombines TRBV7-2 with TRBJ1-2; 8 bases fit TRBD1. The germline gives CDR1 SGHTA, CDR2 FQGNSA. The CDR3 consists of 18 residues. The V segment lost 1 base and the J segment 8 bases; nucleotides outside the gene matches: 18. CDR3 amino acids: CASSLGQGAVWGETGYTL. The CDR3 DNA reads TGTGCCAGCAGCTTAGGGCAGGGGGCGGTTTGGGGAGAGACGGGCTACACCTTA.

This clonotype was seen only a few times. This chain joins TRBV7-2 and TRBJ1-1; D unresolved. Trimming cost V 5 bases and J 4 bases, with 14 bases left between them. Germline V gene data show CDR1 as SGHTA and CDR2 as FQGNSA. The CDR3 consists of 14 residues. The CDR3 nucleotides read TGTGCCAGCAGCGCGGGGTTGGCGAGCACTGAAGCTTTCTTT. Translated, it gives CASSAGLASTEAFF.

CDR3 sequence reads: CASSYSDSNQPQHF. The CDR3 DNA sequence: TGTGCCAGCAGTTACTCGGACAGCAATCAGCCCCAGCATTTT. The rearrangement uses TRBV12-3 or TRBV12-4 and TRBJ1-5; D is unresolved. V lost 4 bases to trimming and J lost 1 base, with 8 bases between them. The length of the CDR3 is 14 residues.

This clonotype was recorded at least ten times. The chain couples TRBV19 to TRBJ1-1; no firm D call. The V end was cut by 2 bases, the J end by 0 bases, with 7 bases between. This CDR3 contains 14 residues. In germline, CDR1 is LNHDA, CDR2 SQIVND (reference sequence). DNA of the CDR3: TGTGCCAGTAGTATAAGTCGGCTGAACACTGAAGCTTTCTTT. Translated, it gives CASSISRLNTEAFF.

This clonotype was seen ten or more times. The rearrangement joins TRBV7-9 to TRBJ1-5; 7 bases are a match to TRBD1. The CDR3 has 16 amino acids. The germline gives CDR1 SEHNR, CDR2 FQNEAQ (reference sequence). V gave up 4 bases and J gave up 5 bases; unmatched junction bases: 11. In nucleotides, the CDR3 is TGTGCCAGCAGCTCCGCCGGGACAGTGCTGGATCAGCCCCAGCATTTT. Translated, it gives CASSSAGTVLDQPQHF.

This clonotype ranks as medium-sized (0.01 to 0.1%). J is TRBJ2-7 and V is TRBV20-1, with TRBD1 matching over 7 bases. There are 13 residues in the CDR3. Germline V gives CDR1 DFQATT, CDR2 SNEGSKA (reference sequence). Trimming took 5 bases from V and 0 from J; bases not matched to a gene: 4. The CDR3 is CSARTGNSYEQYF. As DNA, the CDR3 is TGCAGTGCTCGGACAGGAAACTCCTACGAGCAGTACTTC.

This clonotype is medium-sized (0.01 to 0.1%) by share. The CDR3 region has the DNA TGCGCCAGCAGCCAAGACCCTGAGAGGGGCAATCAGCCCCAGCATTTT. Encoded protein: CASSQDPERGNQPQHF. The chain links TRBV4-1 to TRBJ1-5; D uncertain. V lost 0 bases and J lost 2, with 11 bases in between. This CDR3 is built from 16 residues. In germline, CDR1 is MGHRA, CDR2 YSYEKL.

This clonotype was seen at least ten times. The V gene is TRBV2, the J gene TRBJ2-7, with 9 bases identical to TRBD2. The V gene end was trimmed by 2 bases and the J gene end by 2 bases; junction bases not matched to a gene: 13. CDR1 and CDR2 from the germline V gene are SNHLY and FYNNEI. This CDR3 contains 18 residues. Written as DNA, the CDR3 is TGTGCCAGCAGTGAATTCTCGGGGCTAGCGGGGACCACCTACGAGCAGTACTTC. This encodes CASSEFSGLAGTTYEQYF.

This clonotype is medium-sized. This chain joins TRBV18 and TRBJ1-5; D remains ambiguous. The ends were cut back, 2 bases at V and 7 bases at J, with 9 bases in the middle. This CDR3 is built from 13 residues. Germline CDR1 KGHSH, CDR2 LQKENI. The CDR3 reads CASSPGFNQPQHF. CDR3 coding DNA: TGTGCCAGCTCACCAGGGTTTAACCAGCCCCAGCATTTT. Combining the CDR3 with reference TRBV18 and TRBJ1-5 gives the whole variable domain NAGVMQNPRHLVRRRGQEARLRCSPMKGHSHVYWYRQLPEEGLKFMVYLQKENIIDESGMPKERFSAEFPKEGPSILRIQQVVRGDSAAYFCASSPGFNQPQHFGDGTRLSIL.

On this clonotype itself: A read error may explain this, as a much larger clone is one base away. This chain connects TRBV6-5 to TRBJ2-1, with D perhaps TRBD2 (5 bases). Germline V gene sequence: CDR1 MNHEY, CDR2 SVGAGI. The germline V and J ends were trimmed by 5 bases and 0 bases, with 17 bases remaining between them. The CDR3 contains 17 residues. CDR3 amino acids: CASSRFPVGSSYNEQFF. The CDR3 DNA follows: TGTGCCAGCAGTAGATTCCCAGTGGGGAGCTCCTACAATGAGCAGTTCTTC.

As regards this clonotype: With a much larger clone just one base away, this may be a read error. The rearrangement uses TRBV12-3 or TRBV12-4 and TRBJ1-5, with D tentatively TRBD1 (5 bases). The length of the CDR3 is 15 residues. The CDR3 region is CASSYDVGNRQPKHF. CDR3 DNA sequence: TGTGCCAGCAGTTACGATGTGGGGAACAGGCAGCCCAAGCATTTT.